The rows below give T cell receptor beta chains drawn from one sample of a study of pediatric ulcerative colitis. This table comes from immunoSEQ multiplex PCR, and its TCRdb copy is limited to in-frame clones, with some not included. The data show 55,000 to 80,000 clones, with 77% seen just once and roughly 5.4% held by the top ten. What was sequenced was blood. These receptor sequences come from a boy under 18 with moderate ulcerative colitis. Each CDR3 is given with its conserved first and last residue. The D gene is left open where the match is weak. Size is omitted from some rows. Given values are once, few, many or a class for expanded clones.

CDR3aa | CDR3nt | v_gene | abundance | j_gene | d_gene
CASSLALRLATYNEQFF | TGTGCCAGCAGCTTAGCCCTCAGACTAGCTACCTACAATGAGCAGTTCTTC | TRBV7-9 | . | TRBJ2-1 | TRBD2
CASSLAVRLAGVDTQYF | TGTGCCAGCAGCTTAGCAGTTCGGCTAGCGGGCGTAGATACGCAGTATTTT | TRBV7-2 | . | TRBJ2-3 | TRBD2
CASSSGGNTEAFF | TGTGCCAGCAGCTCAGGAGGGAACACTGAAGCTTTCTTT | TRBV7-3 | few | TRBJ1-1 | .
CASSSTANTGELFF | TGTGCCAGCAGCTCGACAGCGAACACCGGGGAGCTGTTTTTT | TRBV11-1 | . | TRBJ2-2 | .
CASSLNNEQFF | TGCGCCAGCAGCCTCAACAATGAGCAGTTCTTC | TRBV5-1 | . | TRBJ2-1 | .
CASSLKDRVKTEAFF | TGTGCCAGCAGCTTAAAGGACAGGGTGAAAACTGAAGCTTTCTTT | TRBV7-9 | . | TRBJ1-1 | TRBD1
CASSLVGGVGTGELFF | TGCGCCAGCAGCTTGGTCGGTGGGGTCGGGACCGGGGAGCTGTTTTTT | TRBV5-1 | . | TRBJ2-2 | .
CASSLHGSFADTQYF | TGCGCCAGCAGTTTGCATGGGTCCTTCGCAGATACGCAGTATTTT | TRBV5-1 | . | TRBJ2-3 | .
CASSRAGEPNEQFF | TGTGCCAGCAGTCGGGCCGGTGAACCGAATGAGCAGTTCTTC | TRBV25-1 | . | TRBJ2-1 | .
CASSLWTAYNEQFF | TGTGCCAGCAGCTTGTGGACAGCCTACAATGAGCAGTTCTTC | TRBV5-6 | . | TRBJ2-1 | .
CASSSPGQGAYGELFF | TGTGCCAGCAGCAGTCCGGGACAGGGGGCCTACGGGGAGCTGTTTTTT | TRBV7-2 | . | TRBJ2-2 | TRBD1
CASSLVRGRMNTEAFF | TGCGCCAGCAGCTTGGTTCGGGGACGGATGAACACTGAAGCTTTCTTT | TRBV5-1 | . | TRBJ1-1 | .
CAWSGQGMESGNTIYF | TGTGCCTGGAGTGGTCAGGGGATGGAGTCAGGAAACACCATATATTTT | TRBV30 | . | TRBJ1-3 | .
CASSTRGPRDISYNEQFF | TGTGCCAGCAGCACAAGGGGACCCCGGGACATCTCCTACAATGAGCAGTTCTTC | TRBV21-1 | . | TRBJ2-1 | .
CASSVSLWGTGANVLTF | TGTGCCAGCAGCGTTTCTCTCTGGGGAACTGGGGCCAACGTCCTGACTTTC | TRBV9 | . | TRBJ2-6 | .
CASSLEGFTEAFF | TGTGCCAGCAGCTTGGAAGGGTTCACTGAAGCTTTCTTT | TRBV5-6 | few | TRBJ1-1 | .
CASSLSPSGRANTGELFF | TGTGCCAGCAGTTTATCTCCTAGCGGGAGGGCCAACACCGGGGAGCTGTTTTTT | TRBV28 | . | TRBJ2-2 | TRBD2
CASSPTTDEQYF | TGTGCCAGCAGCCCCACAACCGACGAGCAGTACTTC | TRBV6-6 | . | TRBJ2-7 | .
CASSLGTRDYGYTF | TGTGCCAGCAGCCTCGGGACTCGGGACTATGGCTACACCTTC | TRBV11-1 | . | TRBJ1-2 | .
CASIRDSTNTGELFF | TGTGCCAGCATTAGGGACAGTACGAACACCGGGGAGCTGTTTTTT | TRBV2 | . | TRBJ2-2 | TRBD1
CASSTRDTSAAFF | TGTGCCAGTAGTACCCGGGACACCTCGGCAGCTTTCTTT | TRBV19 | . | TRBJ1-1 | .
CASSYSRGTQPQHF | TGTGCCAGCAGTTACTCGAGGGGGACACAGCCCCAGCATTTT | TRBV6-5 | . | TRBJ1-5 | .
CASSVTGGTIYF | TGTGCCAGCAGCGTGACAGGGGGGACCATATATTTT | TRBV9 | . | TRBJ1-3 | TRBD1
CASSPRTYRDTEAFF | TGTGCCAGCAGCCCGCGAACATACAGGGACACTGAAGCTTTCTTT | TRBV14 | . | TRBJ1-1 | .
CASNVGPGSNQPQHF | TGTGCCAGCAATGTGGGACCCGGGAGCAATCAGCCCCAGCATTTT | TRBV27 | . | TRBJ1-5 | .
CASSHPQGVGYTEAFF | TGTGCCAGCAGTCACCCACAGGGGGTAGGGTACACTGAAGCTTTCTTT | TRBV27 | . | TRBJ1-1 | TRBD1
CASSSLGANYGYTF | TGTGCCAGCAGCTCGCTGGGGGCCAACTATGGCTACACCTTC | TRBV4-2 | . | TRBJ1-2 | .
CASNSPGMDYYGYTF | TGTGCCAGCAACTCGCCAGGAATGGATTACTATGGCTACACCTTC | TRBV5-5 | . | TRBJ1-2 | .
CAWDHDRAINYGYTF | TGTGCCTGGGACCACGACAGGGCAATTAACTATGGCTACACCTTC | TRBV30 | . | TRBJ1-2 | TRBD1
CASSLDNYGYTF | TGTGCCAGCAGCTTAGATAACTATGGCTACACCTTC | TRBV5-4 | . | TRBJ1-2 | .
CAWRGGLTEMNTEAFF | TGTGCCTGGAGGGGGGGACTTACAGAAATGAACACTGAAGCTTTCTTT | TRBV30 | . | TRBJ1-1 | .
CASSFGFNEQFF | TGTGCCAGCAGCTTCGGTTTCAATGAGCAGTTCTTC | TRBV11-3 | . | TRBJ2-1 | .
CASSVGGWGFDRELFF | TGTGCCAGCAGCGTAGGAGGCTGGGGTTTTGACCGGGAGCTGTTTTTT | TRBV9 | once | TRBJ2-2 | .
CASSVVADRYTGELFF | TGTGCCAGCAGCGTAGTTGCTGACAGATACACCGGGGAGCTGTTTTTT | TRBV9 | . | TRBJ2-2 | .
CASSWTGGEPYNEQFF | TGTGCCAGCAGTTGGACAGGGGGGGAACCTTACAATGAGCAGTTCTTC | TRBV6-5 | . | TRBJ2-1 | TRBD1
CASSHRLAGLTDTQYF | TGTGCCAGCAGCCACCGACTAGCGGGCCTCACAGATACGCAGTATTTT | TRBV14 | . | TRBJ2-3 | TRBD2
CASSPHRGTRSVDTQYF | TGTGCCAGCAGCCCACACCGGGGTACCCGGTCGGTAGATACGCAGTATTTT | TRBV14 | . | TRBJ2-3 | .
CASSHPGQAAAGYTF | TGCGCCAGCAGCCACCCGGGACAGGCCGCTGCCGGCTACACCTTC | TRBV4-1 | . | TRBJ1-2 | TRBD1
CASSITRAGPTDTQYF | TGTGCCAGCAGCATCACCCGAGCGGGACCCACAGATACGCAGTATTTT | TRBV7-2 | . | TRBJ2-3 | TRBD2
CASSQPPRGGSYEQYF | TGTGCCAGCAGCCAACCTCCCAGGGGGGGCTCCTACGAGCAGTACTTC | TRBV4-2 | . | TRBJ2-7 | .
CASSLPSDTQYF | TGTGCCAGCAGCCTACCATCCGATACGCAGTATTTT | TRBV6-5 | . | TRBJ2-3 | .
CASSQDPTGTEQYF | TGCGCCAGCAGCCAAGACCCTACAGGGACCGAGCAGTACTTC | TRBV4-3 | . | TRBJ2-7 | .
CASSLGGTQYF | TGTGCCAGCAGCTTAGGGGGGACCCAGTACTTC | TRBV11-2 | once | TRBJ2-5 | .
CASSYSAGTYEQYF | TGTGCCAGCAGTTACTCTGCAGGGACCTACGAGCAGTACTTC | TRBV6-5 | . | TRBJ2-7 | .
CASSLTGQGDNYGYTF | TGTGCCAGCAGCTTAACGGGACAGGGGGATAACTATGGCTACACCTTC | TRBV7-3 | . | TRBJ1-2 | TRBD1
CASTRVATNEKLFF | TGTGCCAGCACCCGGGTGGCAACTAATGAAAAACTGTTTTTT | TRBV7-9 | . | TRBJ1-4 | .
CSVRRGSYEQYF | TGCAGCGTTAGGAGGGGATCCTACGAGCAGTACTTC | TRBV29-1 | . | TRBJ2-7 | .
CASSSYSGSSYEQYF | TGTGCCAGCAGCTCTTATAGCGGGAGCTCCTACGAGCAGTACTTC | TRBV7-3 | once | TRBJ2-7 | TRBD2
CASSAMHGTPNRNTGELFF | TGTGCCAGCAGCGCAATGCACGGGACTCCCAACAGAAACACCGGGGAGCTGTTTTTT | TRBV9 | . | TRBJ2-2 | .
CASSIPGTSGVEQYF | TGCGCCAGCAGCATCCCCGGGACTAGCGGAGTCGAGCAGTACTTC | TRBV5-1 | . | TRBJ2-7 | TRBD2
CASSEYEGRGDGYTF | TGTGCCAGCAGTGAATATGAGGGCAGGGGGGATGGCTACACCTTC | TRBV25-1 | . | TRBJ1-2 | TRBD1
CASSPGGSVYEQYF | TGTGCCAGCAGTCCGGGAGGGAGTGTTTACGAGCAGTACTTC | TRBV2 | . | TRBJ2-7 | TRBD2
CASSVAGAPLHF | TGCGCCAGCAGCGTCGCAGGGGCACCCCTCCACTTT | TRBV5-1 | . | TRBJ1-6 | .
CASSQREGARGEAFF | TGCGCCAGCAGCCAAAGGGAGGGGGCAAGGGGTGAAGCTTTCTTT | TRBV4-1 | . | TRBJ1-1 | TRBD1
CASSLTGTNTEAFF | TGTGCCAGCAGCCTGACAGGGACGAACACTGAAGCTTTCTTT | TRBV7-2 | few | TRBJ1-1 | TRBD1
CASSDRGVDTEAFF | TGCGCCAGCAGTGATAGGGGAGTGGACACTGAAGCTTTCTTT | TRBV10-1 | few | TRBJ1-1 | .
CASSPGGTYEQYF | TGTGCCAGTAGTCCCGGCGGGACCTACGAGCAGTACTTC | TRBV19 | . | TRBJ2-7 | .
CASILPGQNQPQHF | TGTGCCAGTATCCTTCCCGGCCAAAATCAGCCCCAGCATTTT | TRBV19 | . | TRBJ1-5 | .